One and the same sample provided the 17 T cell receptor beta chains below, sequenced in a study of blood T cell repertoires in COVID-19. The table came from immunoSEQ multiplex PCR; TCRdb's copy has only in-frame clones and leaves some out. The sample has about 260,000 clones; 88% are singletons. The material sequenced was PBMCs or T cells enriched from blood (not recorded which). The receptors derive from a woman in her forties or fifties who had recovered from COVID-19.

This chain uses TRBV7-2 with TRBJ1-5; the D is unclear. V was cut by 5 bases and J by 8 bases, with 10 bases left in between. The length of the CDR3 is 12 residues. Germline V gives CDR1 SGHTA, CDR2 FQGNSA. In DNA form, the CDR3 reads TGTGCCAGCAGCCGTTGGGAGGAGCCCCAGCATTTT. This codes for CASSRWEEPQHF.

The CDR3 DNA follows: TGCGCCAGCAGCCCTTCCGGACAGGGTAGTTTCTCTGGGGCCAACGTCCTGACTTTC. Amino acid sequence: CASSPSGQGSFSGANVLTF. The rearrangement links TRBV4-3 to TRBJ2-6; 8 bases line up with TRBD1. Unmatched junction bases numbered 11, after V lost 4 bases and J lost 0 bases. The CDR3 spans 19 residues. Germline-derived CDR1 and CDR2 are LGHNA and YSLEER.

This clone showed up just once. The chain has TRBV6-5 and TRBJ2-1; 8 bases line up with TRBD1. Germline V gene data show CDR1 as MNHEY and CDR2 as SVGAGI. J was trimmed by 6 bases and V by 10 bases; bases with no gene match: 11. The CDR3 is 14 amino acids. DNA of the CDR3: TGTGCCACCGGTAGGGACAGGCCGTTCAATGAGCAGTTCTTC. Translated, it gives CATGRDRPFNEQFF.

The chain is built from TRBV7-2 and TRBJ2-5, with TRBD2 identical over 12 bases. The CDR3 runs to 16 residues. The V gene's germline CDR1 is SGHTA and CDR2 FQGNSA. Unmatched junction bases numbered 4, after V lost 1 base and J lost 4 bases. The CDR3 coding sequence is TGTGCCAGCAGCTTAGGACTAGCGGGAGTGGGAGAGACCCAGTACTTC. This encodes CASSLGLAGVGETQYF.

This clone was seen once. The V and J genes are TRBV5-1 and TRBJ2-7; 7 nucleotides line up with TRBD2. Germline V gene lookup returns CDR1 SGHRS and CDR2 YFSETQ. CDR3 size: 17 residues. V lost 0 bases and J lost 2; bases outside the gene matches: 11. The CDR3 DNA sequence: TGCGCCAGCAGCTTGGTGCCGGGAGGCGGGTCAACCTACGAGCAGTACTTC. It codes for CASSLVPGGGSTYEQYF.

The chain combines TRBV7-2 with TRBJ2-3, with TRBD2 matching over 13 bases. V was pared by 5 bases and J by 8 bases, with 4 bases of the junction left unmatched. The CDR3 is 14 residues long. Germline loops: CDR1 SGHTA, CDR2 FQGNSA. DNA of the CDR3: TGTGCCAGCAGCCCCGGGACTAGCGGGACTACGCAGTATTTT. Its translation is CASSPGTSGTTQYF.

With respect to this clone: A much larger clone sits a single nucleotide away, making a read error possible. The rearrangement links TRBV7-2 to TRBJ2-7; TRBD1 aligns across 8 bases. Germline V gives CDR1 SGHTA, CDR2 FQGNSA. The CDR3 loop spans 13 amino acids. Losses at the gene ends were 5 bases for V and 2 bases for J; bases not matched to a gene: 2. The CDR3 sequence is CASSADRAYEQYF. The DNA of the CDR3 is TGTGCCAGCAGCGCGGACAGGGCCTACGAGCAGTACTTC.

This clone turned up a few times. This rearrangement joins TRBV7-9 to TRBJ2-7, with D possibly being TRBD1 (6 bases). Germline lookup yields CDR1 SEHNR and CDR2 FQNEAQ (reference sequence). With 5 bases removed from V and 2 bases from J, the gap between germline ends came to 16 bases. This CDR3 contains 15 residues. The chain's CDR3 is CASSRVRAGAYEQYF. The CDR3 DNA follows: TGTGCCAGCAGCCGGGTTCGGGCAGGGGCCTACGAGCAGTACTTC.

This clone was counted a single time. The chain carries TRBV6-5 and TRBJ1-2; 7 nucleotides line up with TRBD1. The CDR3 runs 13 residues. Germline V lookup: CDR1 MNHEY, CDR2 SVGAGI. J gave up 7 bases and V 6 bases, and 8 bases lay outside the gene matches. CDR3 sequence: CASRPTGIGGYTF. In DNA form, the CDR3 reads TGTGCCAGCAGGCCGACAGGGATAGGTGGCTACACCTTC.

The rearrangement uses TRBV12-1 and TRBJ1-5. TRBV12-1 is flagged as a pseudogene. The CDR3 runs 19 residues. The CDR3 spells CASSTRVLHYGVHNQPQHF. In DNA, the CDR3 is TGTGCCAGCAGCACCCGGGTTCTCCACTATGGTGTGCATAATCAGCCCCAGCATTTT.

CDR3 sequence reads: CASSATVDYGYTF. CDR3 DNA sequence: TGTGCCAGCAGTGCGACAGTCGACTATGGCTACACCTTC. This chain joins TRBV28 and TRBJ1-2; possible D gene TRBD1, 5 bases. The CDR3 has 13 amino acids. V gave up 5 bases and J gave up 3 bases, with 10 bases separating them. CDR1 MDHEN and CDR2 SYDVKM come from the germline V gene.

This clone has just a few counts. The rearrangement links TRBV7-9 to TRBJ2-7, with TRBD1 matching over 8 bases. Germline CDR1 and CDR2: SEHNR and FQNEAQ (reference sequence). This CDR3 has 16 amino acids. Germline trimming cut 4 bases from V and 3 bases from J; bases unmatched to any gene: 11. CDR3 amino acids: CASSSKKGQVFYEQYF. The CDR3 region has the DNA TGTGCCAGCAGCTCGAAGAAGGGACAGGTCTTCTACGAGCAGTACTTC.

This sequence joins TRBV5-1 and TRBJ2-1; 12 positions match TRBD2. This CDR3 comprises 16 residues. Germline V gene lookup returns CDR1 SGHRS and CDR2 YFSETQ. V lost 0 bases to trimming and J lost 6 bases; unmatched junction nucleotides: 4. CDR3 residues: CASSLEASGRVNEQFF. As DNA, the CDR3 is TGCGCCAGCAGCTTGGAGGCTAGCGGGAGGGTCAATGAGCAGTTCTTC.

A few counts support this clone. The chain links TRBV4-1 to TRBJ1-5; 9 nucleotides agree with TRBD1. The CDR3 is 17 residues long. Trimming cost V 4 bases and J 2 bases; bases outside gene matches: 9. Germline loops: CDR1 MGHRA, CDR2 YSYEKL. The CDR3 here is CASSPGQGGLGNQPQHF. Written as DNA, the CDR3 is TGCGCCAGCAGCCCGGGACAGGGAGGTCTTGGCAATCAGCCCCAGCATTTT.

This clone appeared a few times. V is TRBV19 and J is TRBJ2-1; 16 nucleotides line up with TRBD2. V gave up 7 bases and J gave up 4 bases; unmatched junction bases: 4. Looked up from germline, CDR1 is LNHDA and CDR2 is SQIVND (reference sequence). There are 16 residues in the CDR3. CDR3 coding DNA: TGTGCCAGTACCAGGGGACTAGCGGGAGGGTACAATGAGCAGTTCTTC. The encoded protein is CASTRGLAGGYNEQFF. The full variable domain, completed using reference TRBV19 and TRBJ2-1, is DGGITQSPKYLFRKEGQNVTLSCEQNLNHDAMYWYRQDPGQGLRLIYYSQIVNDFQKGDIAEGYSVSREKKESFPLTVTSAQKNPTAFYLCASTRGLAGGYNEQFFGPGTRLTVL.

DNA of the CDR3: TGTGCCAGCAGCGTAGCTGAAGTGGCGGTAGTCACAGATACGCAGTATTTT. This sequence encodes CASSVAEVAVVTDTQYF. The V call is TRBV9, the J call TRBJ2-3, with unresolved D. Germline loops: CDR1 SGDLS, CDR2 YYNGEE. V dropped 0 bases and J dropped 2 bases, with 16 bases sitting between them. The CDR3 is 17 amino acids.

The CDR3 protein is CAWSPPPGDTGELFF. CDR3 DNA sequence: TGTGCCTGGAGTCCCCCGCCGGGAGACACCGGGGAGCTGTTTTTT. V is TRBV30 and J is TRBJ2-2; perhaps TRBD2 as D (6 bases). Germline assignment: CDR1 GTSNPN and CDR2 SVGIG (reference sequence). The CDR3 runs to 15 residues. Trimming left V 2 bases short and J 3 bases short, with 13 bases between.